One T cell receptor beta chain is described in this entry. In the same sample, other DNA sequences code for this CDR3. The data were obtained in a study of blood T cell repertoires in COVID-19. Germline V gene sequence: CDR1 KGHSH, CDR2 LQKENI. CDR3 length: 13 residues. V was trimmed by 3 bases and J by 5 bases, leaving 10 bases between them. Some clones are missing from TCRdb's copy, which holds only in-frame ones; the method was immunoSEQ multiplex PCR. Among 45,000 to 55,000 clones listed, 82% were seen once. Sequencing input: peripheral blood. The V gene is TRBV18, the J gene TRBJ1-1; TRBD1 might be the D (5 bases). This TCR derives from a man aged 80 or over with COVID-19, enrolled during active disease. The CDR3 region has the DNA TGTGCCAGCTCACCGGCGGGGGGGACTGAAGCTTTCTTT. Residues: CASSPAGGTEAFF.